This entry lists 12 T cell receptor beta chains sequenced from one sample in a study of T cell changes during pregnancy in multiple sclerosis. Sequencing was performed with immunoSEQ multiplex PCR; in TCRdb, only in-frame clones are kept and a portion is missing. The sample has approximately 130,000 clones, roughly 95% seen once; the top ten hold 0.44%. The sample was peripheral blood, taken after pregnancy. Receptors originate from a female donor with multiple sclerosis, enrolled in a pregnancy study.

J is TRBJ2-2 and V is TRBV5-1; 8 positions agree with TRBD1. Germline V CDR1 and CDR2: SGHRS, YFSETQ. V gave up 3 bases and J gave up 8 bases; unmatched junction bases: 6. This CDR3 spans 14 amino acids. CDR3: CASSYGQGGGELFF. In DNA, the CDR3 is TGCGCCAGCAGCTATGGACAGGGAGGTGGGGAGCTGTTTTTT. The variable domain in full, with the rest retrieved from reference TRBV5-1 and TRBJ2-2, is KAGVTQTPRYLIKTRGQQVTLSCSPISGHRSVSWYQQTPGQGLQFLFEYFSETQRNKGNFPGRFSGRQFSNSRSEMNVSTLELGDSALYLCASSYGQGGGELFFGEGSRLTVL.

The rearrangement links TRBV27 to TRBJ1-2, with D possibly being TRBD1 (5 bases). Per germline, CDR1 MNHEY and CDR2 SMNVEV (reference sequence). The V and J ends lost 0 bases and 8 bases respectively, with 16 bases between them. This CDR3 comprises 15 residues. The CDR3 DNA reads as TGTGCCAGCAGTTTATCATTTGACAGCCTAGTAGGCTACACCTTC. Translation: CASSLSFDSLVGYTF.

This clone showed up just once. The J gene is TRBJ2-1, the V gene TRBV11-2, with D tentatively TRBD2 (5 bases). V was trimmed by 4 bases and J by 9 bases, leaving 31 bases between them. The CDR3 extends over 19 amino acids. CDR1 SGHAT and CDR2 FQNNGV come from the germline V gene. Here the CDR3 DNA reads TGTGCCAGCAGCTCATTAGCGCGCGCCCACATAAAGTCCCGTCGTGAGCAGTTCTTC. This codes for CASSSLARAHIKSRREQFF.

This rearrangement joins TRBV11-2 to TRBJ2-5; the D gene is possibly TRBD2 (6 bases). The V end lost 7 bases, the J end lost 0 bases, and 18 bases lay between the germline ends. There are 16 residues in the CDR3. CDR1 SGHAT and CDR2 FQNNGV come from the germline V gene. CDR3 nucleotides: TGTGCCAGCACCGATCGACGGGGGACTTACCAAGAGACCCAGTACTTC. Translation gives CASTDRRGTYQETQYF.

The chain uses TRBV5-4 and TRBJ2-3, with D possibly being TRBD2 (5 bases). The germline CDR1 and CDR2 sequences are SGHNT and YYREEE (reference sequence). V was pared by 4 bases and J by 7 bases, with 13 bases between. This CDR3 has 13 residues. As DNA, the CDR3 is TGTGCCAGCAGCCTCGGGGAGACCAATACGCAGTATTTT. It codes for CASSLGETNTQYF.

The rearrangement joins TRBV5-6 to TRBJ2-2; TRBD1 agrees at 7 bases. CDR3 length: 14 amino acids. The V segment lost 0 bases and the J segment 6 bases; nucleotides outside the gene matches: 2. Germline CDR1 and CDR2: SGHDT and YYEEEE. The DNA of the CDR3 is TGTGCCAGCAGCTTGGGTGGACAGGCCGGGGAGCTGTTTTTT. This codes for CASSLGGQAGELFF.

The chain combines TRBV10-3 with TRBJ2-1, with 9 bases lining up with TRBD2. The CDR3 spans 14 residues. V trimming: 6 bases; J trimming: 3 bases; junction bases outside the gene matches: 3. Per germline, CDR1 ENHRY and CDR2 SYGVKD. DNA of the CDR3: TGTGCCATCAGGGAGACTAGCGGCTACAATGAGCAGTTCTTC. Its protein product is CAIRETSGYNEQFF.

The chain links TRBV25-1 to TRBJ2-5, with TRBD2 identical over 13 bases. This CDR3 region has 18 residues. The germline V gene has CDR1 MGHDK and CDR2 SYGVNS. V was clipped by 5 bases and J by 3 bases; unmatched bases: 12. This CDR3 is CASSNFIPGLAGEETQYF. In DNA form, the CDR3 reads TGTGCCAGCAGTAACTTCATACCCGGACTAGCGGGAGAAGAGACCCAGTACTTC.

J is TRBJ2-2 and V is TRBV7-9; a possible D gene is TRBD2 (6 bases). The V gene's germline CDR1 is SEHNR and CDR2 FQNEAQ (reference sequence). The CDR3 covers 13 residues. V shed 0 bases and J shed 13 bases, with 12 bases lying between them. For the CDR3, the DNA is TGTGCCAGCAGCTTAGCGCGTAGGGAGGTGCTGTTTTTT. Translated, it gives CASSLARREVLFF.

The count of this clone is one. For the CDR3, the DNA is TGTGCCGGATGGGACAGGGACGTAATATACCCCTACGAGCAGTACTTC. It is translated as CAGWDRDVIYPYEQYF. The V gene is TRBV19, the J gene TRBJ2-7; 9 nucleotides align to TRBD1. The V gene's germline CDR1 is LNHDA and CDR2 SQIVND (reference sequence). The CDR3 is made up of 16 amino acids. The J segment lost 2 bases and the V segment lost 11 bases, leaving 16 bases of the junction unmatched.

V and J are TRBV6-5 and TRBJ1-2, with D possibly TRBD1 on 6 matching bases. The germline CDR1 and CDR2 sequences are MNHEY and SVGAGI. The V and J ends lost 0 bases and 8 bases respectively, with 19 bases between them. CDR3 length: 16 amino acids. CDR3 in amino acids: CASSYSDRRGPWGYTF. Written as DNA, the CDR3 is TGTGCCAGCAGTTACTCGGACCGCAGGGGACCTTGGGGCTACACCTTC.

J is TRBJ2-7 and V is TRBV7-9, with TRBD2 identical over 10 bases. V was clipped by 5 bases and J by 6 bases; unmatched bases: 10. Germline CDR1 reads SEHNR; CDR2 reads FQNEAQ (reference sequence). CDR3 length: 15 residues. The CDR3 DNA reads TGTGCCAGCAGCCCCTCGCTAGCGGGAGCTGGCGAGCAGTACTTC. Amino acids: CASSPSLAGAGEQYF.